This T cell receptor beta chain was sequenced during a study of molecular identifiers for immune sequencing clone quantification. Study-wide results and caveats: Over 99% of effector molecules, yet under 1% of naive-cell molecules, were held by clones above 20 RNA copies.

This clonotype came up many times. The antigen remains undetermined. CDR1 and CDR2 from the germline V gene are SEHNR and FQNEAQ (reference sequence). The length of the CDR3 is 15 residues. The ends lost 7 bases at V and 2 bases at J; junction bases unmatched: 8. MiXCR, applied by TCRdb to the PCR reads, yields one record per CDR3 protein. The sample holds 55,000 to 75,000 distinct CDR3 sequences, 15% to 20% seen once. This chain links TRBV7-9 with TRBJ2-7; 10 bases are shared with TRBD2. What was sequenced was naive CD8+ T cells from blood, with Jurkat cell RNA spiked in. Described subset: FACS-sorted CD8+CD4-CCR7+CD45RA+ naive T cells. This TCR derives from a human donor in good health. Some libraries in this study had Jurkat cell RNA spiked in. Here the CDR3 reads CASTTGLAVPYEQYF. The CDR3 bases are TGTGCCAGCACCACCGGACTAGCGGTGCCCTACGAGCAGTACTTC.